This TCR beta chain was sequenced in a study of blood T cell repertoires in COVID-19 (dated by TCRdb to 2020 to 2021). About the investigation overall: Samples from collaborators originated in the United States, Italy and Spain and spanned both the acute and convalescent phases of COVID-19. The prospective study material was composed of cDNA or gDNA derived from T cells, B-cell-depleted T cells, or PBMCs. The dataset comprised deeply sampled blood TCRbeta repertoires from subjects exposed to, actively infected with, or recovered from COVID-19. The repertoires were released in a freely available public database intended as a resource for research on the immune response to SARS-CoV-2. Samples came from the ongoing ImmuneRACE study (first 160 participants) plus 1,254 subjects from 6 global collaborators. Sample metadata almost always included a de-identified subject ID, COVID-19 status, age in years and sex. HLA class I and class II types, where available, came from metadata supplied by the sample provider rather than from assay-based typing.

What the research found in general, with its limitations: The amount of clinical and demographic metadata varied by source and participant and was provided uncurated.

In this sample, this clone turned up once. Its antigen has not been determined. Base qualities are not at hand, and no much larger clone is one base apart. TCRbeta CDR3 regions were amplified from genomic DNA by means of the immunoSEQ Assay, a bias-controlled multiplex PCR. The paper's processing steps were these. The number of nucleated cells in each sample was estimated from the amplification of reference gene primers within the assay. Sequence reads were collapsed and filtered to measure the absolute abundance of every unique TCRbeta CDR3 rearrangement. Productive Simpson clonality was computed per sample as the square root of Simpson's diversity index over productive rearrangements. This is the immuneACCESS table as TCRdb keeps it, with only in-frame sequences that have V and J called. A part of the clones is gone; compared with another copy, unresolved V genes explain less than half, and the rest is unexplained. For V, J and clone size, that table is used; D and trimming come from the DNA. The sample table lists roughly 200,000 clones, around nine tenths of them with a count of one. The ten most abundant clones make up around 1.5% of the sample.

Collaborating institutions collected whole blood in K2EDTA tubes following their own protocols. For TCRbeta analysis, collaborator samples were shipped as frozen whole blood, as isolated PBMCs, or as DNA extracted from either sample type. The CDR3 runs 12 residues from the cysteine to the phenylalanine. The DNA shown is the 36-base CDR3, in frame from base 1. The germline V gene provides CDR1 SGHRS and CDR2 YFSETQ. Trimming costs V 3 bases and J 4 bases, and their ends lie 7 bases apart. The sequence derives from a man younger than 35 with active or convalescent COVID-19. This chain is built from TRBV5-1 and TRBJ2-5; a tentative D match to TRBD1 spans 5 bases. The source material was peripheral blood. The nucleotide sequence reads as follows: TGCGCCAGCAGCTGGGGCGGAGAGACCCAGTACTTC. Translated, this is CASSWGGETQYF.